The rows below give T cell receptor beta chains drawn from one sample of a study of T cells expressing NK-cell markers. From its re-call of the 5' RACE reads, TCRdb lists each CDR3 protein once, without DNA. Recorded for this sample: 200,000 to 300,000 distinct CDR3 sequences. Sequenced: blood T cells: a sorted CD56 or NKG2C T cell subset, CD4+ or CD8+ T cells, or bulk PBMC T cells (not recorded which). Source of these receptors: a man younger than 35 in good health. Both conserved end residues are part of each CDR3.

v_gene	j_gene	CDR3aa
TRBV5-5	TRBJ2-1	CASSSSWEGNSYNEQFF
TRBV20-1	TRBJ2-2	CSARTVSGTSGFTGELFF
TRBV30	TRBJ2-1	CAWSPAYNEQFF
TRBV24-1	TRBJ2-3	CATSDLGQGADTQYF
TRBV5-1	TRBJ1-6	CASSLEGQNNSPLHF
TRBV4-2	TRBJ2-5	CASSPIGTGKTQYF
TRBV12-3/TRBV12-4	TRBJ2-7	CASSLAPGQGYEQYF
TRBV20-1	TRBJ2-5	CSARVPGDRGGQETQYF
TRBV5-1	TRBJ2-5	CASSLAGLAGGQETQYF
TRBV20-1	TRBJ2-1	CSARVLLLGNEQFF
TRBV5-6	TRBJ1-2	CASSLDRPGTGGGYTF
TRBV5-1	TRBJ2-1	CASSPGLAGTVYNEQFF
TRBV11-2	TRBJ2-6	CASSLWGPGTGASGANVLTF
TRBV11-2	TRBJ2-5	CASSPDRGRGETQYF
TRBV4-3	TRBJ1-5	CASAPGTYQPQHF
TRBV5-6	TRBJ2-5	CASSSGLHQETQYF
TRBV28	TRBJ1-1	CASRRQGPEAFF
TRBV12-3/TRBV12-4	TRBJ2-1	CASSLGSRANEQFF
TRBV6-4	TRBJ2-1	CASSDTGSSYNEQFF
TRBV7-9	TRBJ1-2	CASSLDETGGAYGYTF
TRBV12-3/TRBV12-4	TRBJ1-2	CASSLEGSSYGYTF
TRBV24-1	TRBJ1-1	CATTPGRGTEAFF
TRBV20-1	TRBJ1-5	CSARVSGLDQPQHF
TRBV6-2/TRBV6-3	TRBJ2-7	CASSLVMSYEQYF
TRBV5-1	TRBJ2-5	CASSLFYPDGTKKTQYF
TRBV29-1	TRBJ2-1	CSAFKLDWGGNEQFF
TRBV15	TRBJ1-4	CATSRDRVEKLFF
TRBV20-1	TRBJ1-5	CSASWGDSNQPQHF
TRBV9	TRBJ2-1	CASSVDRAGAYEQFF
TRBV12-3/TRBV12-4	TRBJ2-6	CASTPSSGANVLTF
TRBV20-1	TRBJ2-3	CSATRGKGVDTQYF
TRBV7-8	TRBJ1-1	CASYLAGGTGGMNTEAFF
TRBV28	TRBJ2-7	CASSRYETGYYEQYF
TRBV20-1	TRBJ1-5	CSVQPQGGPYSNQPQHF
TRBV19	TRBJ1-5	CASTPQDYKAINQPQHF
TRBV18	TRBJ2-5	CASSPPGQGPETQYF
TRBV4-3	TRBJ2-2	CASSQALAGTGELFF